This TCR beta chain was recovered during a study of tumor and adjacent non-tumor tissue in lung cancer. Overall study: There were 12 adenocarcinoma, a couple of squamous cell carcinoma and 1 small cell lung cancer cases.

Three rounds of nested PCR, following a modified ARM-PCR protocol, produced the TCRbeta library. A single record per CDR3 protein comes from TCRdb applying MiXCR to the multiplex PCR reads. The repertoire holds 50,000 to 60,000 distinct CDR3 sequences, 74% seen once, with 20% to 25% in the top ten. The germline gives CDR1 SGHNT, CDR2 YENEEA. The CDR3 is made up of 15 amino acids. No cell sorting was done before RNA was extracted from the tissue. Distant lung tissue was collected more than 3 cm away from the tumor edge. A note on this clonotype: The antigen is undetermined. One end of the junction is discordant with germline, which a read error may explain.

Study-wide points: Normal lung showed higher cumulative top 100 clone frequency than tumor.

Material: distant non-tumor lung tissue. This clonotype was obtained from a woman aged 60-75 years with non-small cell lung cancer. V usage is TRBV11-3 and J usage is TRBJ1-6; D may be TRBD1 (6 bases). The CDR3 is CTRSLEDRYDSPLHF. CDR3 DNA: TGTACCAGAAGCTTAGAGGACAGATATGATTCACCCCTCCACTTT.